This is a list of T cell receptor beta chains from one sample in a study of T cells in Graves' hyperthyroidism and ophthalmopathy. TCRdb re-called the multiplex PCR reads through MiXCR, storing one row per CDR3 protein. The repertoire has roughly 840,000 distinct CDR3 sequences, around 39% of them found once; the top ten carry 7.5% to 9.5%. Sequencing was carried out using blood. These receptor sequences come from a man aged 18 to 30 with Graves' hyperthyroidism. Each CDR3 is given with its conserved first and last residue. Fields, in order: J gene, V gene, clone size, D gene, CDR3 DNA, CDR3 protein. A D gene is named only where the DNA matches it firmly. Size is stated for part of the rows, as once, few or many counts, or as a class when the clone is expanded.

TRBJ1-1	TRBV25-1	many	TRBD1	TGTGCCAGCAGTGATGGGACAGGGCCGACTGAAGCTTTCTTT	CASSDGTGPTEAFF
TRBJ1-6	TRBV14	few	TRBD1	TGTGCCAGCAGCCGAACCGACAGGGGAGGGTCCTATAATTCACCCCTCCACTTT	CASSRTDRGGSYNSPLHF
TRBJ1-4	TRBV2	NA	TRBD1	TGTGCCAGCAGAGGGACAGGGGAGACTAATGAAAAACTGTTTTTT	CASRGTGETNEKLFF
TRBJ2-7	TRBV6-5	few	NA	TGTGCCAGCAGTGGAGGGGGGGACGAGCAGTACTTC	CASSGGGDEQYF
TRBJ1-4	TRBV19	NA	NA	TGTGCCAGTCGACTGGCAGGAGGGACTAATGAAAAACTGTTTTTT	CASRLAGGTNEKLFF
TRBJ2-5	TRBV7-3	NA	TRBD1	TGTGCCAGCAGCCCTACAGGGGCCGCAGAGACCCAGTACTTC	CASSPTGAAETQYF
TRBJ2-7	TRBV14	many	NA	TGTGCCAGCAGCCAAGATGAGGGTATCAGCGAGCAGTACTTC	CASSQDEGISEQYF
TRBJ1-5	TRBV6-5	many	TRBD1	TGTGCCAGCAGTCCCCGACAGGGACCCTATCAGCCCCAGCATTTT	CASSPRQGPYQPQHF
TRBJ2-5	TRBV20-1	NA	TRBD1	TGCAGTGCTCCCGGGACAGGGGAGGGAGAGACCCAGTACTTC	CSAPGTGEGETQYF
TRBJ2-7	TRBV29-1	NA	NA	TGCAGCGTCATACAGGGTTTTGGGGGGTACGAGCAGTACTTC	CSVIQGFGGYEQYF
TRBJ1-1	TRBV29-1	many	NA	TGCAGCGTTGAAGATGGATACAGGAACACTGAAGCTTTCTTT	CSVEDGYRNTEAFF
TRBJ2-7	TRBV29-1	many	TRBD1	TGCAGCGTAAGACAGGGTCCCGAGCAGTACTTC	CSVRQGPEQYF
TRBJ2-7	TRBV7-9	many	NA	TGTGCCAGCAGCTTGGAGGCGACCGAGCAGTACTTC	CASSLEATEQYF
TRBJ2-5	TRBV7-3	few	TRBD2	TGTGCCAGCAGCTCCGGGACTAGCGGGACGCTGGGAGAGACCCAGTACTTC	CASSSGTSGTLGETQYF
TRBJ1-1	TRBV5-1	few	TRBD1	TGCGCCAGCAGCTTGCAGACAGGGGCGAACACTGAAGCTTTCTTT	CASSLQTGANTEAFF
TRBJ1-2	TRBV5-4	few	TRBD1	TGTGCCAGCAGCTTGGCTTGGGACAGCGCAAACTATGGCTACACCTTC	CASSLAWDSANYGYTF
TRBJ1-5	TRBV5-1	many	TRBD1	TGTGCCAGCAGTCCGGACAGGGGCAATCAGCCCCAGCATTTT	CASSPDRGNQPQHF
TRBJ1-1	TRBV7-2	NA	TRBD1	TGTGCCAGCAGCCGGGGACAGGGGACCACAGCTTTCTTT	CASSRGQGTTAFF
TRBJ2-2	TRBV9	NA	TRBD2	TGTGCCAGCAGCGTGGGAGCGGGGGGAATCTCCGGGGAGCTGTTTTTT	CASSVGAGGISGELFF
TRBJ2-7	TRBV7-3	NA	TRBD1	TGTGCCAGCAGCTTTAGACAGGGAGCACCCTACGAGCAGTACTTC	CASSFRQGAPYEQYF
TRBJ2-7	TRBV7-2	few	NA	TGTGCCAGCAGCATAAGACAAGCCTACGAGCAGTACTTC	CASSIRQAYEQYF